Below, 5 T cell receptor beta chains from the same sample are listed, as sequenced in a study of graft-versus-host responses after intestinal transplantation. Assay: immunoSEQ multiplex PCR; the TCRdb copy retains only in-frame clones and omits some. The sample comprises around 100,000 clones, 80% to 95% of which are singletons, and roughly 1.2% rests with the top ten. These receptors lack a known antigen. The sequencing used unstimulated CD8+ T cells sorted from spleen or lymph node cells, collected before intestinal transplant. Receptors originate from a human donor who received an intestinal transplant.

This clone came up a few times. DNA for the CDR3: TGCGCCAGCAGCCACGACAGTCTCTATGGCTACACCTTC. Protein sequence: CASSHDSLYGYTF. V usage is TRBV4-1 and J usage is TRBJ1-2, with D possibly matching TRBD1 (5 bases). The V end lost 3 bases, the J end lost 4 bases, and 9 bases lay between the germline ends. Per the germline V gene, CDR1 is MGHRA and CDR2 is YSYEKL. The CDR3 is 13 residues long.

The chain has TRBV10-1 and TRBJ2-1, with D possibly being TRBD1 (5 bases). V dropped 2 bases and J dropped 8 bases, with 13 bases sitting between them. The CDR3 has 14 residues. Germline V gives CDR1 WNHNN, CDR2 SYGVQD (reference sequence). CDR3 DNA: TGCGCCAGCAGTGAGGGCAGGGCTCGCGATGAGCAGTTCTTC. This translates into CASSEGRARDEQFF.

The chain links TRBV5-4 to TRBJ2-3, with 7 bases identical to TRBD2. The V and J ends lost 2 bases and 2 bases, in that order; junction bases with no gene match: 5. The V gene's germline CDR1 is SGHNT and CDR2 YYREEE (reference sequence). This CDR3 comprises 15 residues. The CDR3 region has the DNA TGTGCCAGCAGCTTCAGGGAGGGCTACACAGATACGCAGTATTTT. Its translation: CASSFREGYTDTQYF. The variable domain in full, completed from reference TRBV5-4 and TRBJ2-3, reads ETGVTQSPTHLIKTRGQQVTLRCSSQSGHNTVSWYQQALGQGPQFIFQYYREEENGRGNFPPRFSGLQFPNYSSELNVNALELDDSALYLCASSFREGYTDTQYFGPGTRLTVL.

The chain couples TRBV14 to TRBJ2-7; TRBD1 is a possible D gene (5 bases). Per germline, CDR1 SGHDN and CDR2 FVKESK. With 3 bases removed from V and 2 bases from J, the gap between germline ends came to 5 bases. The CDR3 is 12 residues long. The CDR3 reads CASSQDTYEQYF. The CDR3 DNA reads as TGTGCCAGCAGCCAGGACACCTACGAGCAGTACTTC.

This rearrangement joins TRBV14 to TRBJ1-1; D is uncertain. The CDR3 runs to 15 residues. V gave up 1 base and J gave up 0 bases, with 9 bases separating them. Germline V gives CDR1 SGHDN, CDR2 FVKESK. CDR3 bases: TGTGCCAGCAGCCAAGTTTCGTATCTGAACACTGAAGCTTTCTTT. Translating it yields CASSQVSYLNTEAFF.